This TCR beta chain was observed in a study of patients and donors after allogeneic stem cell transplantation. This CDR3 contains 17 residues. Germline CDR1 and CDR2: LNHNV and YYDKDF (reference sequence). Trimming cost V 0 bases and J 5 bases, with 19 bases left between them. TCRdb ran MiXCR on the RT-PCR reads and lists one entry per CDR3 protein. Among around 200,000 distinct CDR3 sequences listed, 38% were seen once. The sequence derives from a human donor who was either an allogeneic HSCT recipient or a stem cell or donor lymphocyte infusion donor (not recorded which). It is not recorded whose cells these are; they may come from a transplant donor. J is TRBJ1-1 and V is TRBV15; the D is unclear. Input material: blood, either unsorted or a sorted T cell fraction (not recorded which). The CDR3 loop reads CATSRDFAGRVGTEAFF. Written as DNA, the CDR3 is TGTGCCACCAGCAGAGATTTCGCAGGCCGGGTTGGGACTGAAGCTTTCTTT. Combining the CDR3 with reference TRBV15 and TRBJ1-1 gives the whole variable domain DAMVIQNPRYQVTQFGKPVTLSCSQTLNHNVMYWYQQKSSQAPKLLFHYYDKDFNNEADTPDNFQSRRPNTSFCFLDIRSPGLGDTAMYLCATSRDFAGRVGTEAFFGQGTRLTVV.